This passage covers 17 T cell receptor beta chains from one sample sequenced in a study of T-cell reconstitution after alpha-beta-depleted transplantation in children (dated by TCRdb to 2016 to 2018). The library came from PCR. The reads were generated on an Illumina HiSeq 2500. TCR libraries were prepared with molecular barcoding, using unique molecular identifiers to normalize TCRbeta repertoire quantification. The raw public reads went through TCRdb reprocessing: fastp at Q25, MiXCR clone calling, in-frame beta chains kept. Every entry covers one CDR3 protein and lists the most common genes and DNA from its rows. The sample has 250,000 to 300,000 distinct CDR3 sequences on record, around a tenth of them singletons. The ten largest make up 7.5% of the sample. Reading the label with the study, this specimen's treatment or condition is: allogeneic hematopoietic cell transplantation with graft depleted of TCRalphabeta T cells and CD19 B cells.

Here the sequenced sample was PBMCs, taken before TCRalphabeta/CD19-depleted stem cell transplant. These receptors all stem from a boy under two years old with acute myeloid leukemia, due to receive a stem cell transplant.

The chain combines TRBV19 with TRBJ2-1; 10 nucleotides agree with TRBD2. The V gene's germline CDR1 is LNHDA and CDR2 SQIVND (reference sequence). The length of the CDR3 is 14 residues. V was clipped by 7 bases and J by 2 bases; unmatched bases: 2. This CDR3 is CASKLAGAYNEQFF. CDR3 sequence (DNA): TGTGCCAGTAAGCTAGCGGGGGCCTACAATGAGCAGTTCTTC. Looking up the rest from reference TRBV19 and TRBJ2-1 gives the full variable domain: DGGITQSPKYLFRKEGQNVTLSCEQNLNHDAMYWYRQDPGQGLRLIYYSQIVNDFQKGDIAEGYSVSREKKESFPLTVTSAQKNPTAFYLCASKLAGAYNEQFFGPGTRLTVL.

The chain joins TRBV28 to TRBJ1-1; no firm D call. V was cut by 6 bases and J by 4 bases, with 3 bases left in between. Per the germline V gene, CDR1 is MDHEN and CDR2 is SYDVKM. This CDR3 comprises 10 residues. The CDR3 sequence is CASSGTEAFF. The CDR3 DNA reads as TGTGCCAGCAGCGGCACTGAAGCTTTCTTT.

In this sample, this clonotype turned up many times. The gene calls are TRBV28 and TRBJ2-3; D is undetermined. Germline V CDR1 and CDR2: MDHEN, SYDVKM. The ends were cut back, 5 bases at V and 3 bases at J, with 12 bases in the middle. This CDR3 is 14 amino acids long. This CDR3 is CASSLRMVTDTQYF. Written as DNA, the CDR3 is TGTGCCAGCAGTCTCCGGATGGTTACAGATACGCAGTATTTT.

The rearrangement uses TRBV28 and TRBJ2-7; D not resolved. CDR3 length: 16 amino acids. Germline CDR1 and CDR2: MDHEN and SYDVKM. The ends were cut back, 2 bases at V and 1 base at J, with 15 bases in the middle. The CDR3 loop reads CASSLKMGSYSYEQYF. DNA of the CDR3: TGTGCCAGCAGTTTAAAGATGGGATCTTATTCCTACGAGCAGTACTTC.

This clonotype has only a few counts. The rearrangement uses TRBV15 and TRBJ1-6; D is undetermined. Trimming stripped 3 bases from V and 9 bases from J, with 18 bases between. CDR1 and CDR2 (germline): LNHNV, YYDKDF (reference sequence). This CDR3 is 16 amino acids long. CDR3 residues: CATSSTPKVPISPLHF. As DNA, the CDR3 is TGTGCCACCAGCAGCACTCCGAAAGTGCCTATTTCACCCCTCCACTTT.

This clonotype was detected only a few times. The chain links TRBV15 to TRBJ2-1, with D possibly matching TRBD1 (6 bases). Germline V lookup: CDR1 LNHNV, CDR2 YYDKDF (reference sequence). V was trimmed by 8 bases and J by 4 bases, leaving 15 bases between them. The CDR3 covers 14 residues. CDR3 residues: CATEGEKRYNEQFF. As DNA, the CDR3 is TGTGCCACCGAGGGGGAAAAGAGGTACAATGAGCAGTTCTTC.

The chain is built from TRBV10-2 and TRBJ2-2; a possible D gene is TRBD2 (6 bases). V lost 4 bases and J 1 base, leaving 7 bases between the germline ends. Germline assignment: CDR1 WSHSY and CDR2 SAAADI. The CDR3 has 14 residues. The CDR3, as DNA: TGCGCCAGCAGTGGCGGGAAGAACACCGGGGAGCTGTTTTTT. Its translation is CASSGGKNTGELFF.

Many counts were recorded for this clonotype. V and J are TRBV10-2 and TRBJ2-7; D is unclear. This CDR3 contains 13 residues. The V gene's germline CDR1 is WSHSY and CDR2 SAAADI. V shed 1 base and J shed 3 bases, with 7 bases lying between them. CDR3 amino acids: CASSEYWRYEQYF. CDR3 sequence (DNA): TGCGCCAGCAGTGAGTACTGGCGCTACGAGCAGTACTTC.

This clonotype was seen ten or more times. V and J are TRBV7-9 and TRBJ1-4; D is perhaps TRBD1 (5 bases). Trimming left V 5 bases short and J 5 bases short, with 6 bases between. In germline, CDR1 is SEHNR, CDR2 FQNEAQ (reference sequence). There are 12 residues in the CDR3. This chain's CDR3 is CASSRDNEKLFF. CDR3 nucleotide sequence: TGTGCCAGCAGCCGGGACAATGAAAAACTGTTTTTT. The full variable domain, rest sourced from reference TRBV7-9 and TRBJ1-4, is DTGVSQNPRHKITKRGQNVTFRCDPISEHNRLYWYRQTLGQGPEFLTYFQNEAQLEKSRLLSDRFSAERPKGSFSTLEIQRTEQGDSAMYLCASSRDNEKLFFGSGTQLSVL.

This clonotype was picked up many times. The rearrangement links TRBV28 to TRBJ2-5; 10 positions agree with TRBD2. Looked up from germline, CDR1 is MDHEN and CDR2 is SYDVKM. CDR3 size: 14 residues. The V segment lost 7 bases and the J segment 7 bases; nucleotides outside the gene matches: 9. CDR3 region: CASIPAGGPRTQYF. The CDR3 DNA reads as TGTGCCAGCATCCCAGCGGGGGGGCCGAGGACCCAGTACTTC.

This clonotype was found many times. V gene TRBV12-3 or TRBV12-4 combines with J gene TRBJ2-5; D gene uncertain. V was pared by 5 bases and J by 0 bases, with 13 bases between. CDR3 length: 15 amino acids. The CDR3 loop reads CASSRQEGYQETQYF. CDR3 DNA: TGTGCCAGCAGTAGGCAGGAAGGGTACCAAGAGACCCAGTACTTC.

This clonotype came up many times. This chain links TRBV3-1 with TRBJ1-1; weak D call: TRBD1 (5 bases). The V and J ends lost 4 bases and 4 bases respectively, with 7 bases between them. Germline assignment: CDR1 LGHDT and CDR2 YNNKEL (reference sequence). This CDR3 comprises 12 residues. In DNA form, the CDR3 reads TGTGCCAGCAGCCGGGGGGGCACTGAAGCTTTCTTT. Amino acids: CASSRGGTEAFF.

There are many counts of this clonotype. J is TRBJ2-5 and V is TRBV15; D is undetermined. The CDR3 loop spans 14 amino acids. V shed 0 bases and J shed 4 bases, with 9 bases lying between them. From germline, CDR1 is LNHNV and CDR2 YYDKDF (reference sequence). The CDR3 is CATSRDSGRETQYF. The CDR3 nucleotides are TGTGCCACCAGCAGAGATTCGGGCCGAGAGACCCAGTACTTC.

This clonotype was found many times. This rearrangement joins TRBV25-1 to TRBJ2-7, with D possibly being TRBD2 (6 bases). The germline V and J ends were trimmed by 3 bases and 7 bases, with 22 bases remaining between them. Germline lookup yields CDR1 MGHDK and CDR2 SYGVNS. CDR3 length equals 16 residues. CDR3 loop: CASSERVGRRGSEQYF. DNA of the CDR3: TGTGCCAGCAGTGAGCGGGTGGGGCGACGGGGGAGTGAGCAGTACTTC.

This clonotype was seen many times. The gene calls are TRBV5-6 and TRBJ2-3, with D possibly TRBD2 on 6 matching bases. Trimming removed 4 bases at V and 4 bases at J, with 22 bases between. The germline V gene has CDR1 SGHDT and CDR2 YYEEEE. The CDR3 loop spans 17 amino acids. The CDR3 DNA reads TGTGCCAGCAGCCCGACCGGACTAAGCGGTCCTCCAGATACGCAGTATTTT. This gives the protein CASSPTGLSGPPDTQYF.

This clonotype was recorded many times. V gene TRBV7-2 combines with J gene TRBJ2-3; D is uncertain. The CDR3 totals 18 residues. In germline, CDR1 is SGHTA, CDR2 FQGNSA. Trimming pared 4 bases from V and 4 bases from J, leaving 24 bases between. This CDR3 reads CASSSPKVLPGLSDTQYF. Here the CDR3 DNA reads TGTGCCAGCAGCTCTCCCAAAGTCTTGCCAGGCCTCTCAGATACGCAGTATTTT.

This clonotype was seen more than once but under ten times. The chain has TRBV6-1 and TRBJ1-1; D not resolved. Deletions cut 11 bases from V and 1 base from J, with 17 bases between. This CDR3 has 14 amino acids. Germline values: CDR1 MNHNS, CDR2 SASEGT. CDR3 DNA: TGTGCCTCCATCAAGGTTCTTCAGAACACTGAAGCTTTCTTT. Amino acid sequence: CASIKVLQNTEAFF.